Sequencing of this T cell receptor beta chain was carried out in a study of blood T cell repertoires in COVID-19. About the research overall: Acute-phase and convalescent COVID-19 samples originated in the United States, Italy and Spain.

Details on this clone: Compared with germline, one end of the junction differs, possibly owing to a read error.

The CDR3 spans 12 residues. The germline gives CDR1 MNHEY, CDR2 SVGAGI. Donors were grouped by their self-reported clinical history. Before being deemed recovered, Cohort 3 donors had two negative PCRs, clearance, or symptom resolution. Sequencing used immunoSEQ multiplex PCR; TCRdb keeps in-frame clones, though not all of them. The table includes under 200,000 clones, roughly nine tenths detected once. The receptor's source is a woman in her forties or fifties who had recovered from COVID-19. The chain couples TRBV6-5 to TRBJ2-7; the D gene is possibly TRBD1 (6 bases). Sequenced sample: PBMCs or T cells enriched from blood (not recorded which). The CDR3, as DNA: TGTGCCAGCAGTTACCGACAGGACGAACAGTACTTC. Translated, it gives CASSYRQDEQYF.